Here is one T cell receptor (beta chain) with its context. Its antigen is unidentified. Germline CDR1 reads DFQATT; CDR2 reads SNEGSKA (reference sequence). This CDR3 is built from 15 residues. TRB amplification used approximately 250 ng of peripheral blood genomic DNA. This specimen comes from a study of T cell clusters in autoimmune cytopenias. General observations from the study: The T cell clusters were defined only in silico, without experimental functional validation. Healthy donors had about 3-fold more exclusive TRB clusters than active autoimmune hepatitis patients. The cluster-lack signature was not seen for secondary cytopenia versus chronic lymphocytic leukemia.

Multiplex touch-down PCR amplified TRB using TRB-A and TRB-B pools in one tube. TCRdb reprocessed the multiplex PCR reads and reports one entry per CDR3 protein, with no DNA. The specimen's table records approximately 10,000 distinct CDR3 sequences. Material: peripheral blood. The chain links TRBV20-1 to TRBJ1-1; the TCRdb D gene call, TRBD1, has no DNA to confirm it. The sequence was obtained from a human donor with an autoimmune cytopenia or autoimmune hepatitis (not recorded which). CDR3 region: CSAPTGGTMNTEAFF.